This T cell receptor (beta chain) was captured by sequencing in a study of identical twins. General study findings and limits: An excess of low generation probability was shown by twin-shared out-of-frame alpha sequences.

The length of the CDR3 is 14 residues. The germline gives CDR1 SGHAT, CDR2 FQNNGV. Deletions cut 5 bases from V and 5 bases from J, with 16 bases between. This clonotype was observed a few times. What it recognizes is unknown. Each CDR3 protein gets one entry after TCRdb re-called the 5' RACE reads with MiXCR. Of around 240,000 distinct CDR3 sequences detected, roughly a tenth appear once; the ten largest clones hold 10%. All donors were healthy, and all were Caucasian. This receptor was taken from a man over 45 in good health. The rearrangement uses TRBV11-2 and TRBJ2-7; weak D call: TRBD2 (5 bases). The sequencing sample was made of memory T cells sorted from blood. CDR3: CASSPITGYDEQYF. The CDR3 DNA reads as TGTGCCAGCAGCCCGATCACGGGGTACGACGAGCAGTACTTC. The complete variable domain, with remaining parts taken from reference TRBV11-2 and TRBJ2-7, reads EAGVAQSPRYKIIEKRQSVAFWCNPISGHATLYWYQQILGQGPKLLIQFQNNGVVDDSQLPKDRFSAERLKGVDSTLKIQPAKLEDSAVYLCASSPITGYDEQYFGPGTRLTVT.